Each of the 5 T cell receptor beta chains below was sequenced from the same sample in a study of blood T cell repertoires in COVID-19 (dated by TCRdb to the early 2020s). To prepare the library, the immunoSEQ multiplex PCR assay was applied. Drawn from immuneACCESS, this table holds only the in-frame rearrangements with V and J called that TCRdb kept. Clones are partly lost; checked studies trace under half to an unresolved V gene and leave the rest unexplained. The sample data list about 360,000 clones, and around four fifths of these were observed just once. 2.5% to 3.5% of the sample is in the top ten clones. Material: peripheral blood. The receptor source for this set is a man aged 25 to 45 with active or convalescent COVID-19.

V is TRBV7-9 and J is TRBJ2-5; a weak D match, TRBD1 (5 bases). The CDR3 is 13 residues long. Trimming left V 4 bases short and J 5 bases short, with 11 bases between. Germline CDR1 and CDR2: SEHNR and FQNEAQ (reference sequence). CDR3 in DNA: TGTGCCAGCAGCTCCAGGGTTCCGGAGACCCAGTACTTC. The encoded protein is CASSSRVPETQYF.

This clone was counted between two and nine times. The rearrangement uses TRBV2 and TRBJ1-2; D gene ambiguous. The length of the CDR3 is 15 residues. Trimming stripped 6 bases from V and 0 bases from J, with 14 bases between. Germline CDR1 and CDR2: SNHLY and FYNNEI. The CDR3 loop is CASSAELRTNYGYTF. For the CDR3, the DNA is TGTGCCAGCAGCGCCGAGTTGCGTACTAACTATGGCTACACCTTC.

V gene TRBV24-1 combines with J gene TRBJ2-1; 11 nucleotides match TRBD2. V dropped 10 bases and J dropped 5; count of bases not matched to a gene: 6. CDR3 length: 14 amino acids. Germline V CDR1 and CDR2: KGHDR, SFDVKD. CDR3 loop: CATGGLAVNNEQFF. The DNA of the CDR3 is TGTGCCACAGGGGGACTAGCGGTTAACAATGAGCAGTTCTTC.

The V call is TRBV3-1 (or the pseudogene TRBV3-2), the J call TRBJ2-6, with D perhaps TRBD2 (5 bases). CDR1 and CDR2 (germline): LGHDT, YNNKEL (reference sequence). The CDR3 spans 17 residues. Trimming shortened V by 0 bases and J by 4 bases, and 13 bases separated the two germline ends. CDR3 nucleotide sequence: TGTGCCAGCAGCCAAGATAGAGGGTTAACCGGGGCCAACGTCCTGACTTTC. Translation gives CASSQDRGLTGANVLTF.

V gene TRBV5-8 combines with J gene TRBJ1-2, with a weak D call TRBD1 (5 bases). Trimming shortened V by 4 bases and J by 0 bases, and 16 bases separated the two germline ends. Germline V gene lookup returns CDR1 SGHTS and CDR2 YDEGEE. The CDR3 consists of 16 residues. CDR3 in DNA: TGTGCCAGCAGCCACCGGAGGGACTTAGCTAACTATGGCTACACCTTC. The encoded protein is CASSHRRDLANYGYTF.